This TCR beta chain was identified in a study of early T cells in non-severe SARS-CoV-2 infection. TCRdb re-derived calls from the 5' RACE reads in MiXCR, one entry per CDR3 protein. The table has 66,000 or so distinct CDR3 sequences, roughly 10% seen once. Only a few counts were recorded for this clonotype. The length of the CDR3 is 14 residues. Sequencing used whole blood. The V and J genes are TRBV3-2 and TRBJ2-5. TRBV3-2 is marked as a pseudogene. The sequence came from an adult who was a healthcare worker with PCR-confirmed SARS-CoV-2 infection or an uninfected control (not recorded which). The CDR3 bases are TGTGCCAGCAGCCGCCGGACGATGGAGAAGACCCAGTACTTC. The encoded protein is CASSRRTMEKTQYF.